The 18 T cell receptor beta chains given below trace back to one sample, sequenced in a study of control samples from healthy donors and cancer patients. Libraries were prepared by immunoSEQ multiplex PCR; TCRdb keeps only in-frame clonotypes and omits some of them. The profile shows about 35,000 clones, approximately 93% of them singletons. The sequenced sample consisted of PBMCs. The receptors here all came from a man aged 35 to 55 with colorectal cancer.

J is TRBJ1-4 and V is TRBV7-9; 12 positions agree with TRBD1. The CDR3 is 17 amino acids. V lost 4 bases to trimming and J lost 5 bases; unmatched junction nucleotides: 8. Germline CDR1 is SEHNR and CDR2 is FQNEAQ (reference sequence). The CDR3 nucleotides read TGTGCCAGCAGCTACGGGACAGGGGGCTTTGAAAATGAAAAACTGTTTTTT. This sequence encodes CASSYGTGGFENEKLFF.

The V call is TRBV11-3, the J call TRBJ2-3; a possible D gene is TRBD2 (5 bases). This CDR3 contains 16 residues. Looked up from germline, CDR1 is SGHNT and CDR2 is YENEEA. V gave up 5 bases and J gave up 4 bases, with 19 bases separating them. The DNA for the CDR3 is TGTGCCAGCAGCCCCTCGGACTCTTCCTGGCCAGATACGCAGTATTTT. Protein: CASSPSDSSWPDTQYF.

The CDR3 is CASRGQSLMNTEAFF. The CDR3, as DNA: TGTGCCAGCAGGGGACAGAGCTTAATGAACACTGAAGCTTTCTTT. The chain links TRBV2 to TRBJ1-1; 7 bases map to TRBD1. The CDR3 totals 15 residues. CDR1 and CDR2 (germline): SNHLY, FYNNEI. V was pared by 6 bases and J by 0 bases, with 7 bases of the junction left unmatched.

The CDR3 coding sequence is TGTGCCAGCAGCCAAGCCCGGGGGACTAGAGGGAACAATGAGCAGTTCTTC. It encodes CASSQARGTRGNNEQFF. The genes are TRBV4-2 and TRBJ2-1; TRBD2 agrees at 8 bases. This CDR3 spans 17 amino acids. Losses at the gene ends were 1 base for V and 5 bases for J; bases not matched to a gene: 10. Germline CDR1 reads LGHNA; CDR2 reads YNFKEQ.

This chain connects TRBV9 to TRBJ1-2; 7 bases are a match to TRBD1. This CDR3 region has 15 residues. Germline CDR1 and CDR2: SGDLS and YYNGEE. Losses at the gene ends were 2 bases for V and 5 bases for J; bases not matched to a gene: 9. CDR3 amino acids: CASSVDTGTEYGYTF. Written as DNA, the CDR3 is TGTGCCAGCAGCGTCGATACCGGGACAGAATATGGCTACACCTTC. Together with reference TRBV9 and TRBJ1-2, the CDR3 gives the full variable domain: DSGVTQTPKHLITATGQRVTLRCSPRSGDLSVYWYQQSLDQGLQFLIQYYNGEERAKGNILERFSAQQFPDLHSELNLSSLELGDSALYFCASSVDTGTEYGYTFGSGTRLTVV.

This clone was counted only a few times. The V call is TRBV27, the J call TRBJ2-2, with D perhaps matching TRBD2 (7 bases). Germline V CDR1 and CDR2: MNHEY, SMNVEV (reference sequence). V lost 6 bases and J lost 6, with 17 bases in between. The CDR3 totals 15 residues. CDR3 nucleotide sequence: TGTGCCAGCAGACATTATGCGGGGGCAGCCGGGGAGCTGTTTTTT. It codes for CASRHYAGAAGELFF.

CDR3 nucleotide sequence: TGCAGTGCTAGTTACGGGGGTAGCAATCAGCCCCAGCATTTT. Protein product: CSASYGGSNQPQHF. The genes are TRBV20-1 and TRBJ1-5; the D gene is possibly TRBD1 (5 bases). The CDR3 has 14 residues. V gave up 3 bases and J gave up 0 bases, with 9 bases separating them. Germline loops: CDR1 DFQATT, CDR2 SNEGSKA (reference sequence).

The CDR3 DNA reads as TGTGCCAGCTCACCACCCACGGCGGGGGCCTACGAGCAGTACTTC. It is translated as CASSPPTAGAYEQYF. The V call is TRBV18, the J call TRBJ2-7; 7 bases are shared with TRBD2. The junction had 4 bases not matched to a gene; V was cut back by 0 bases and J by 2 bases. The CDR3 is 15 residues long. Germline V CDR1 and CDR2: KGHSH, LQKENI.

The rearrangement links TRBV3-1 (or the pseudogene TRBV3-2) to TRBJ2-7; D is perhaps TRBD1 (6 bases). Germline V gene lookup returns CDR1 LGHDT and CDR2 YNNKEL (reference sequence). V was pared by 1 base and J by 6 bases, with 10 bases between. This CDR3 is built from 13 residues. The CDR3 sequence is CASSQGTGREQYF. As DNA, the CDR3 is TGTGCCAGCAGCCAAGGAACAGGGCGCGAGCAGTACTTC.

A note on this clone: One end of the junction varies from germline; a read error may be responsible. Different DNA sequences within this sample yield the same CDR3. This rearrangement joins TRBV11-3 to TRBJ2-7; possible D gene TRBD2, 5 bases. This CDR3 comprises 15 residues. The germline V gene has CDR1 SGHNT and CDR2 YENEEA. The CDR3: CASSQPGYPLAEQYF. As DNA, the CDR3 is TGCGCCAGCAGCCAACCAGGCTATCCCCTAGCCGAGCAGTACTTC.

This clone was observed a single time. V is TRBV7-8 and J is TRBJ1-4; TRBD1 agrees at 9 bases. CDR1 SGHVS and CDR2 FQNEAQ come from the germline V gene. The V gene end was trimmed by 2 bases and the J gene end by 7 bases; junction bases not matched to a gene: 5. The CDR3 extends over 15 amino acids. The CDR3 DNA reads TGTGCCAGCAGCTTATCGGGACAGGGAGGTGAAAAACTGTTTTTT. Its translation is CASSLSGQGGEKLFF.

The chain employs TRBV5-4 and TRBJ2-1; 9 bases are a match to TRBD1. CDR1 SGHNT and CDR2 YYREEE come from the germline V gene (reference sequence). J was trimmed by 6 bases and V by 6 bases; bases with no gene match: 10. The CDR3 length is 15 residues. CDR3 region: CASTRGQGFANEQFF. The CDR3 DNA follows: TGTGCCAGCACGCGGGGACAGGGTTTTGCCAATGAGCAGTTCTTC. Full variable domain (remainder filled in from reference TRBV5-4 and TRBJ2-1): ETGVTQSPTHLIKTRGQQVTLRCSSQSGHNTVSWYQQALGQGPQFIFQYYREEENGRGNFPPRFSGLQFPNYSSELNVNALELDDSALYLCASTRGQGFANEQFFGPGTRLTVL.

The chain is built from TRBV19 and TRBJ2-5; 9 nucleotides match TRBD1. CDR1 is LNHDA, CDR2 SQIVND, per germline (reference sequence). This CDR3 contains 15 residues. The J segment lost 4 bases and the V segment lost 2 bases, leaving 5 bases of the junction unmatched. CDR3 DNA: TGTGCCAGTAGTATATCCTCGACAGGGGGAGAGACCCAGTACTTC. This translates into CASSISSTGGETQYF. Together with reference TRBV19 and TRBJ2-5, the CDR3 gives the full variable domain: DGGITQSPKYLFRKEGQNVTLSCEQNLNHDAMYWYRQDPGQGLRLIYYSQIVNDFQKGDIAEGYSVSREKKESFPLTVTSAQKNPTAFYLCASSISSTGGETQYFGPGTRLLVL.

This clone was seen a few times. The rearrangement uses TRBV5-4 and TRBJ1-1; 9 positions agree with TRBD1. This CDR3 region has 15 residues. The ends lost 4 bases at V and 7 bases at J; junction bases unmatched: 11. CDR1 is SGHNT, CDR2 YYREEE, per germline (reference sequence). For the CDR3, the DNA is TGTGCCAGCAGCGTGACCGGGACAGGGAAAGGTGAAGCTTTCTTT. Amino acid sequence: CASSVTGTGKGEAFF.

CDR3 nucleotides: TGTGCCACCACTCGGGACAGGGGAAATAGCAATCAGCCCCAGCATTTT. Translated: CATTRDRGNSNQPQHF. The chain joins TRBV15 to TRBJ1-5, with 10 bases lining up with TRBD1. Germline values: CDR1 LNHNV, CDR2 YYDKDF (reference sequence). CDR3 length: 16 residues. Trimming removed 7 bases from V and 0 bases from J; junction bases left unmatched: 6.

The rearrangement links TRBV2 to TRBJ1-5; tentatively, D is TRBD1 (5 bases). The V and J ends lost 2 bases and 3 bases respectively, with 8 bases between them. Germline loops: CDR1 SNHLY, CDR2 FYNNEI. The CDR3 contains 14 residues. For the CDR3, the DNA is TGTGCCAGCAGTGAATCAGGGCCCAATCAGCCCCAGCATTTT. This sequence encodes CASSESGPNQPQHF.

There are a few counts of this clone. The J gene is TRBJ2-2, the V gene TRBV19; no clear D gene. Trimming pared 4 bases from V and 2 bases from J, leaving 11 bases between. The CDR3 is made up of 15 amino acids. Germline CDR1 LNHDA, CDR2 SQIVND (reference sequence). CDR3 nucleotide sequence: TGTGCCAGTAGTAGGTCAGGTGTTAACACCGGGGAGCTGTTTTTT. Protein product: CASSRSGVNTGELFF.

The chain couples TRBV5-1 to TRBJ1-2; D remains unclear. The CDR3 covers 13 residues. V was shortened by 3 bases and J by 4 bases, with 10 bases between the two germline ends. Germline loops: CDR1 SGHRS, CDR2 YFSETQ. CDR3 in DNA: TGCGCCAGCAGCTCGGACGGTACCTATGGCTACACCTTC. Translation: CASSSDGTYGYTF.